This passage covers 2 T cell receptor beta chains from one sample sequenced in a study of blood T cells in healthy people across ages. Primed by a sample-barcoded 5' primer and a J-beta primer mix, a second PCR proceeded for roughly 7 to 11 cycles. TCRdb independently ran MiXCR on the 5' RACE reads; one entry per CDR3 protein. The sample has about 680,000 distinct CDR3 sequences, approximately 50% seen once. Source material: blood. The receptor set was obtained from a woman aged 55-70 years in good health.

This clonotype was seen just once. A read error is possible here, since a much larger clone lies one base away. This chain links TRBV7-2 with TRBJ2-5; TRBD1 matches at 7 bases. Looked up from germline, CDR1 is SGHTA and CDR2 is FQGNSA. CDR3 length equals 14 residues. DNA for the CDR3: TGTGCCAGCAGCTTCCGGGACAGAGAAGAGACCCGGTACTTC. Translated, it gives CASSFRDREETRYF.

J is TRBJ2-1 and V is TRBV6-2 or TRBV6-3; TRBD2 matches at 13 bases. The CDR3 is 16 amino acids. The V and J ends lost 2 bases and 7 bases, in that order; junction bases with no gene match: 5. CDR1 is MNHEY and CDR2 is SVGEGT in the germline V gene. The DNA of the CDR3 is TGTGCCAGCAGTTACACTAGCGGGAGGGCCCGTAATGAGCAGTTCTTC. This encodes CASSYTSGRARNEQFF.